A selection of T cell receptor beta chains follows, all from one sample in a study of blood T cell repertoires in COVID-19. Method: immunoSEQ multiplex PCR; TCRdb's copy keeps in-frame clones and lacks some. Among around 400,000 clones, roughly 86% were seen once, and the ten largest hold less than 11%. The sequenced sample was peripheral blood. Receptors originate from a woman in her 30s with COVID-19, enrolled during active disease. Each CDR3 is given with its conserved first and last residue. D genes are given only for firm matches. A clone size is listed for some rows: how often the clone was seen (once, few, many), or a class if it is expanded.

D	V	length	J	size	CDR3	DNA
TRBD2	TRBV7-3	13	TRBJ2-1	-	CASSPGTSGEQFF	TGTGCCAGCAGCCCCGGGACTAGCGGCGAGCAGTTCTTC
TRBD2	TRBV10-3	16	TRBJ2-3	once	CAIRKTSGSSTDTQYF	TGTGCCATCAGGAAGACTAGCGGGAGCAGCACAGATACGCAGTATTTT
-	TRBV28	13	TRBJ2-7	once	CASSLLVHYEQYF	TGTGCCAGCAGTTTATTGGTACACTACGAGCAGTACTTC
TRBD2	TRBV13	15	TRBJ2-7	-	CASSFGTSGNHEQYF	TGTGCCAGCAGCTTCGGGACTAGCGGGAACCACGAGCAGTACTTC
TRBD1	TRBV6-6	17	TRBJ1-2	-	CASSRQGKSDLLYGYTF	TGTGCCAGCAGTCGACAGGGTAAATCCGATCTTCTCTATGGCTACACCTTC
TRBD2	TRBV7-9	15	TRBJ2-7	-	CASSPEWASGYEQYF	TGTGCCAGCAGCCCCGAATGGGCTAGCGGTTACGAGCAGTACTTC
-	TRBV11-2	15	TRBJ2-3	-	CASSLGAGTTDTQYF	TGTGCCAGCAGCTTAGGGGCGGGCACCACAGATACGCAGTATTTT
TRBD2	TRBV10-1	15	TRBJ2-5	-	CASSGSGRDGETQYF	TGCGCCAGCAGTGGAAGCGGGAGGGACGGGGAGACCCAGTACTTC
TRBD2	TRBV6-2/TRBV6-3	18	TRBJ2-1	-	CASSYLVSGRARDNEQFF	TGTGCCAGCAGTTACCTCGTTAGCGGGAGGGCCCGGGACAATGAGCAGTTCTTC
TRBD2	TRBV24-1	17	TRBJ2-1	-	CATSDSWTSGDYNEQFF	TGTGCCACCAGTGATTCGTGGACTAGCGGGGATTACAATGAGCAGTTCTTC
TRBD1	TRBV7-9	14	TRBJ1-4	-	CASSFRDRDEKLFF	TGTGCCAGCAGCTTCCGGGACAGGGATGAAAAACTGTTTTTT
TRBD2	TRBV3-1/TRBV3-2	14	TRBJ2-2	once	CASSQGGITGELFF	TGTGCCAGCAGCCAGGGGGGGATCACCGGGGAGCTGTTTTTT
-	TRBV6-2/TRBV6-3	15	TRBJ1-6	-	CASSYRDLNNSPLHF	TGTGCCAGCAGTTACAGGGACTTGAATAATTCACCCCTCCACTTT
-	TRBV7-2	18	TRBJ2-6	few	CASIPTRGAYSGANVLTF	TGTGCCAGCATCCCAACCAGGGGAGCCTACTCTGGGGCCAACGTCCTGACTTTC
TRBD1	TRBV6-6	15	TRBJ2-7	few	CASSPRTGMDYEQYF	TGTGCCAGCAGCCCCCGGACAGGAATGGACTACGAGCAGTACTTC
-	TRBV20-1	11	TRBJ2-7	few	CSARDLREQYF	TGCAGTGCTAGAGATCTGAGGGAGCAGTACTTC
TRBD2	TRBV3-1/TRBV3-2	15	TRBJ2-7	few	CASSQGTAGAYEQYF	TGTGCCAGCAGCCAAGGAACAGCGGGAGCCTACGAGCAGTACTTC
-	TRBV6-5	14	TRBJ2-2	-	CASSYKRTTGELFF	TGTGCCAGCAGTTACAAGCGAACCACCGGGGAGCTGTTTTTT
TRBD2	TRBV28	11	TRBJ2-1	few	CASSVGGVQFF	TGTGCCAGCAGCGTGGGGGGGGTCCAGTTCTTC
-	TRBV19	12	TRBJ2-1	-	CASNEVGNEQFF	TGTGCCAGTAACGAGGTCGGCAATGAGCAGTTCTTC
-	TRBV6-5	14	TRBJ1-4	once	CASSSLQGVEKLFF	TGTGCCAGCAGTTCTCTACAGGGAGTTGAAAAACTGTTTTTT
TRBD1	TRBV7-6	15	TRBJ2-3	-	CASSLTGGSTDTQYF	TGTGCCAGCAGCTTGACAGGGGGTAGCACAGATACGCAGTATTTT
TRBD1	TRBV4-1	17	TRBJ1-4	-	CASSPSPGTGDNEKLFF	TGCGCCAGCAGCCCGAGTCCCGGGACAGGGGATAATGAAAAACTGTTTTTT
-	TRBV5-4	14	TRBJ2-2	few	CASSLTGKIGELFF	TGTGCCAGCAGCTTAACAGGGAAGATCGGGGAGCTGTTTTTT
TRBD2	TRBV5-4	15	TRBJ2-7	-	CASSPGSRERGEQYF	TGTGCCAGCAGCCCCGGCTCGCGGGAGCGGGGAGAGCAGTACTTC
-	TRBV6-5	15	TRBJ1-1	-	CASSYFKAMNTEAFF	TGTGCCAGCAGTTACTTTAAAGCCATGAACACTGAAGCTTTCTTT
TRBD2	TRBV11-2	18	TRBJ2-1	-	CASSLDGLAGLNPNEQFF	TGTGCCAGCAGCTTAGATGGACTAGCGGGACTCAACCCCAATGAGCAGTTCTTC
-	TRBV12-5	13	TRBJ1-1	-	CASGLAPGEGAFF	TGTGCTAGTGGTTTGGCCCCAGGGGAAGGGGCTTTCTTT
TRBD1	TRBV30	15	TRBJ2-1	-	CAWSRTGGLYNEQFF	TGTGCCTGGAGTCGGACAGGGGGGCTCTACAATGAGCAGTTCTTC
-	TRBV5-4	14	TRBJ1-1	few	CASSLETHNTEAFF	TGTGCCAGCAGCTTGGAGACACACAACACTGAAGCTTTCTTT
TRBD1	TRBV7-2	15	TRBJ1-3	-	CASRDDRAFANTIYF	TGTGCCAGCCGAGACGACAGGGCGTTTGCAAACACCATATATTTT
TRBD2	TRBV2	15	TRBJ2-1	-	CASSVGSGDVNEQFF	TGTGCCAGCAGTGTAGGAAGCGGGGATGTGAATGAGCAGTTCTTC
-	TRBV5-1	15	TRBJ2-7	-	CASSLRGTLPYEQYF	TGCGCCAGCAGCTTGAGGGGTACCCTCCCTTACGAGCAGTACTTC
TRBD1	TRBV5-4	16	TRBJ1-3	-	CASSSRTGGTGNTIYF	TGTGCCAGCAGCTCCCGGACAGGGGGCACTGGAAACACCATATATTTT
-	TRBV3-1/TRBV3-2	14	TRBJ1-6	-	CASSQGASLSPLHF	TGTGCCAGCAGCCAAGGAGCTTCTCTCTCACCCCTCCACTTT